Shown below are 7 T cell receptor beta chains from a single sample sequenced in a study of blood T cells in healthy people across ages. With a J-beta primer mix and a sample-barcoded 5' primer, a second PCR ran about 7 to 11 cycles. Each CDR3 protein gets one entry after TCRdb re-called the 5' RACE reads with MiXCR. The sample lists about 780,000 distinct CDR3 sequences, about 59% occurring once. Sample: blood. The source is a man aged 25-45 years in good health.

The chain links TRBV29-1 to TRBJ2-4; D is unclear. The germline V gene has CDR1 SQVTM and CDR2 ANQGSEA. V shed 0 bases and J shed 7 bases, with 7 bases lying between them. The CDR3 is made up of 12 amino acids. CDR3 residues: CSVEDGSNIQYF. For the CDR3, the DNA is TGCAGCGTTGAAGATGGGTCTAACATTCAGTACTTC.

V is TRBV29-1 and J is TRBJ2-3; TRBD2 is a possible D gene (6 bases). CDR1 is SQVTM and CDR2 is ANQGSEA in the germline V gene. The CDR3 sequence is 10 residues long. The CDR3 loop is CNGGRDTQYF. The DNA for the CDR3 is TGCAACGGGGGACGGGATACGCAGTATTTT.

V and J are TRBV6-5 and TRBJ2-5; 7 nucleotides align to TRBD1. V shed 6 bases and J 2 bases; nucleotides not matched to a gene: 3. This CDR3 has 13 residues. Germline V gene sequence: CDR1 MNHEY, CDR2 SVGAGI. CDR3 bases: TGTGCCAGCAGGACAGGGTCTCAAGAGACCCAGTACTTC. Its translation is CASRTGSQETQYF.

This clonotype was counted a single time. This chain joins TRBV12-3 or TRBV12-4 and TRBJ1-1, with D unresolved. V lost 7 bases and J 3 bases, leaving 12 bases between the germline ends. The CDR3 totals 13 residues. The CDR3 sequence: CASTLSGYTEAFF. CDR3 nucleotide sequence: TGTGCCAGCACCCTGTCGGGATACACTGAAGCTTTCTTT.

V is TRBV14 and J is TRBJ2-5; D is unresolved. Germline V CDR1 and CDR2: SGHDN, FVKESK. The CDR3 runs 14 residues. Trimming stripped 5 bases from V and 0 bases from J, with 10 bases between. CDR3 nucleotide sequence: TGTGCCAGCAGCACCGGGTCATACCAAGAGACCCAGTACTTC. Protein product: CASSTGSYQETQYF.

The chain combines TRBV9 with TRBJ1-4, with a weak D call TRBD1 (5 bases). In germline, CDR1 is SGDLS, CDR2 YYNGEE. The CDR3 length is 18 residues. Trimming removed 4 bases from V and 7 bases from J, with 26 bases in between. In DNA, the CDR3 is TGTGCCAGCAGCCTGGGACCTCAGCGGTACGATGATAGTGAAAAACTGTTTTTT. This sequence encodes CASSLGPQRYDDSEKLFF.

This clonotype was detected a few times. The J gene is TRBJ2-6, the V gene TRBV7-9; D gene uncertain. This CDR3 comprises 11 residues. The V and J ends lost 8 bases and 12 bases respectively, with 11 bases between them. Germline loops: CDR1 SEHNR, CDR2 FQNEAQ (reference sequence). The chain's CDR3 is CASGSERVLTF. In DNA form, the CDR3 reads TGTGCCAGCGGGTCGGAACGCGTCCTGACTTTC.